This T cell receptor (beta chain) is drawn from a study of blood T cell repertoires in COVID-19. The protocol was immunoSEQ multiplex PCR, while the TCRdb copy is restricted to in-frame clones and leaves out a portion. The sample records roughly 79,000 clones, 70% to 90% being singletons. CDR3 length: 15 amino acids. Germline trimming cut 4 bases from V and 5 bases from J; bases unmatched to any gene: 7. The germline V gene encodes CDR1 SGHNT and CDR2 YENEEA. The V gene is TRBV11-3, the J gene TRBJ2-1, with TRBD2 matching over 8 bases. The sequenced material came from peripheral blood. The sequence came from an elderly woman with active or convalescent COVID-19. CDR3 region: CASSSSGGQNNEQFF. Here the CDR3 DNA reads TGTGCCAGCAGCTCCAGCGGGGGACAAAACAATGAGCAGTTCTTC.